The 15 T cell receptor beta chains presented below share a single source sample, sequenced in a study of blood T cell repertoires in COVID-19. The protocol was immunoSEQ multiplex PCR, while the TCRdb copy is restricted to in-frame clones and leaves out a portion. The sample lists about 300,000 clones, 70% to 90% occurring once. The sample was peripheral blood. The receptors were gathered from a woman aged 25-40 years who had recovered from COVID-19.

Turning to this clone: Within the sample, other DNA sequences also encode this same CDR3. The CDR3, as DNA: TGCAGCGTTCGACAGGGGGACTATGGCTACACCTTC. Translated, it gives CSVRQGDYGYTF. V gene TRBV29-1 combines with J gene TRBJ1-2; 9 bases agree with TRBD1. The CDR3 consists of 12 residues. V shed 5 bases and J 3 bases; nucleotides not matched to a gene: 1. The germline CDR1 and CDR2 sequences are SQVTM and ANQGSEA.

V usage is TRBV30 and J usage is TRBJ1-1; D is undetermined. V lost 0 bases to trimming and J lost 5 bases, with 4 bases between them. Germline-derived CDR1 and CDR2 are GTSNPN and SVGIG (reference sequence). The CDR3 contains 11 residues. In DNA form, the CDR3 reads TGTGCCTGGAGTGTACTGACTGAAGCTTTCTTT. Its translation is CAWSVLTEAFF. The entire variable domain, with the rest obtained from reference TRBV30 and TRBJ1-1, is as follows: SQTIHQWPATLVQPVGSPLSLECTVEGTSNPNLYWYRQAAGRGLQLLFYSVGIGQISSEVPQNLSASRPQDRQFILSSKKLLLSDSGFYLCAWSVLTEAFFGQGTRLTVV.

This chain links TRBV4-1 with TRBJ2-2; a possible D gene is TRBD1 (6 bases). The CDR3 extends over 15 amino acids. Deletions cut 4 bases from V and 0 bases from J, with 9 bases between. The germline CDR1 and CDR2 sequences are MGHRA and YSYEKL. The chain's CDR3 is CASSLQGSNTGELFF. The CDR3, as DNA: TGCGCCAGCAGCCTTCAGGGGTCGAACACCGGGGAGCTGTTTTTT.

The J gene is TRBJ1-2, the V gene TRBV15; TRBD1 is a possible D gene (5 bases). The CDR3 spans 15 residues. V lost 3 bases to trimming and J lost 1 base, with 12 bases between them. Per germline, CDR1 LNHNV and CDR2 YYDKDF (reference sequence). CDR3 sequence reads: CATSSRRGVNYGYTF. In DNA form, the CDR3 reads TGTGCCACCAGCAGCCGGCGGGGGGTTAACTATGGCTACACCTTC.

CDR3 DNA sequence: TGTGCCAGCAGTTTCCGACCCCCGAGACAGGGGGATCTAGGTGAAAAACTGTTTTTT. The encoded protein is CASSFRPPRQGDLGEKLFF. The chain carries TRBV28 and TRBJ1-4, with 9 bases identical to TRBD1. This CDR3 spans 19 amino acids. Germline lookup yields CDR1 MDHEN and CDR2 SYDVKM. With V trimmed by 3 bases and J by 7 bases, 18 bases remained unmatched.

The chain recombines TRBV5-1 with TRBJ2-1; D not certain. CDR3 size: 13 residues. Germline CDR1 SGHRS, CDR2 YFSETQ. Trimming pared 6 bases from V and 2 bases from J, leaving 9 bases between. CDR3 DNA sequence: TGCGCCAGCACGAGTGACACCTACAATGAGCAGTTCTTC. Encoded protein: CASTSDTYNEQFF.

The chain links TRBV5-1 to TRBJ2-5, with a possible D match to TRBD2 (5 bases). CDR3 size: 13 residues. Trimming stripped 3 bases from V and 4 bases from J, with 10 bases between. From germline, CDR1 is SGHRS and CDR2 YFSETQ. DNA of the CDR3: TGCGCCAGCAGCTCGGGAAGGCGAGAGACCCAGTACTTC. It is translated as CASSSGRRETQYF. The whole variable domain, filled in from reference TRBV5-1 and TRBJ2-5, reads KAGVTQTPRYLIKTRGQQVTLSCSPISGHRSVSWYQQTPGQGLQFLFEYFSETQRNKGNFPGRFSGRQFSNSRSEMNVSTLELGDSALYLCASSSGRRETQYFGPGTRLLVL.

This rearrangement joins TRBV9 to TRBJ1-3; D is undetermined. Germline lookup yields CDR1 SGDLS and CDR2 YYNGEE. This CDR3 has 14 residues. Trimming removed 0 bases at V and 0 bases at J, with 4 bases between. CDR3 region: CASSVAISGNTIYF. As DNA, the CDR3 is TGTGCCAGCAGCGTAGCAATCTCTGGAAACACCATATATTTT.

The J gene is TRBJ1-1, the V gene TRBV29-1; D gene ambiguous. Germline CDR1 and CDR2: SQVTM and ANQGSEA. The CDR3 consists of 13 residues. The V end lost 2 bases, the J end lost 0 bases, and 7 bases lay between the germline ends. CDR3 protein: CSVERHLNTEAFF. The DNA for the CDR3 is TGCAGCGTTGAAAGACACTTGAACACTGAAGCTTTCTTT.

The chain is built from TRBV30 and TRBJ1-4; TRBD1 matches 8 bases. Losses at the gene ends were 5 bases for V and 3 bases for J; bases not matched to a gene: 2. From germline, CDR1 is GTSNPN and CDR2 SVGIG (reference sequence). The CDR3 extends over 13 amino acids. The DNA for the CDR3 is TGTGCCTGGGACAGGGGAGCTAATGAAAAACTGTTTTTT. Translated: CAWDRGANEKLFF. Full variable domain (rest looked up from reference TRBV30 and TRBJ1-4): SQTIHQWPATLVQPVGSPLSLECTVEGTSNPNLYWYRQAAGRGLQLLFYSVGIGQISSEVPQNLSASRPQDRQFILSSKKLLLSDSGFYLCAWDRGANEKLFFGSGTQLSVL.

The chain recombines TRBV4-1 with TRBJ1-2; D is unresolved. This CDR3 spans 14 amino acids. Trimming shortened V by 1 base and J by 2 bases, and 8 bases separated the two germline ends. The germline CDR1 and CDR2 sequences are MGHRA and YSYEKL. CDR3 sequence (DNA): TGCGCCAGCAGCCAAGCGCCCAGGAACTATGGCTACACCTTC. Its translation is CASSQAPRNYGYTF.

The CDR3 region is CASSPPGTGGVQPQHF. The CDR3 DNA sequence: TGTGCCAGCAGTCCCCCGGGGACAGGGGGGGTTCAGCCCCAGCATTTT. V and J are TRBV27 and TRBJ1-5; TRBD1 matches 11 bases. J was trimmed by 6 bases and V by 5 bases; bases with no gene match: 9. Looked up from germline, CDR1 is MNHEY and CDR2 is SMNVEV (reference sequence). This CDR3 has 16 amino acids.

This sequence joins TRBV15 and TRBJ1-5; TRBD1 aligns across 9 bases. Germline CDR1 LNHNV, CDR2 YYDKDF (reference sequence). This CDR3 is 15 amino acids long. V was clipped by 8 bases and J by 4 bases; unmatched bases: 9. The CDR3 region has the DNA TGTGCCACCGGGGGACAGGGAAGTGGGAATCAGCCCCAGCATTTT. It yields the protein CATGGQGSGNQPQHF.

This clone came up once. V usage is TRBV6-5 and J usage is TRBJ1-5; 8 bases match TRBD1. The CDR3 loop spans 13 amino acids. Germline-derived CDR1 and CDR2 are MNHEY and SVGAGI. The V segment lost 6 bases and the J segment 4 bases; nucleotides outside the gene matches: 2. CDR3 sequence (DNA): TGTGCCAGCAGGGACAGGGAAAATCAGCCCCAGCATTTT. This gives the protein CASRDRENQPQHF.

The chain links TRBV29-1 to TRBJ1-5; D call uncertain. V shed 4 bases and J shed 0 bases, with 4 bases lying between them. The CDR3 spans 12 residues. The germline V gene encodes CDR1 SQVTM and CDR2 ANQGSEA. CDR3 residues: CSVAGSNQPQHF. The CDR3 nucleotides read TGCAGCGTTGCGGGTAGCAATCAGCCCCAGCATTTT.